The sequence of this TCR beta chain was determined in a study of cytomegalovirus exposure and HLA in healthy donors. This clone appeared a single time. Amplification used 60 Vbeta primers and 13 Jbeta primers. The table came from immunoSEQ multiplex PCR; TCRdb's copy has only in-frame clones and leaves some out. The repertoire holds about 160,000 clones, with 75% as singletons. V lost 7 bases, J lost 2 bases, and 13 bases lay in between. The CDR3 spans 14 residues. Germline V lookup: CDR1 SGHTA, CDR2 FQGTGA. The chain combines TRBV7-3 with TRBJ2-3; tentative D call: TRBD2 (6 bases). Source material: PBMCs. The receptor was derived from a female donor in good health and CMV-seronegative. Here the CDR3 reads CASMAGTNTDTQYF. Here the CDR3 DNA reads TGTGCCAGCATGGCGGGAACAAACACAGATACGCAGTATTTT.